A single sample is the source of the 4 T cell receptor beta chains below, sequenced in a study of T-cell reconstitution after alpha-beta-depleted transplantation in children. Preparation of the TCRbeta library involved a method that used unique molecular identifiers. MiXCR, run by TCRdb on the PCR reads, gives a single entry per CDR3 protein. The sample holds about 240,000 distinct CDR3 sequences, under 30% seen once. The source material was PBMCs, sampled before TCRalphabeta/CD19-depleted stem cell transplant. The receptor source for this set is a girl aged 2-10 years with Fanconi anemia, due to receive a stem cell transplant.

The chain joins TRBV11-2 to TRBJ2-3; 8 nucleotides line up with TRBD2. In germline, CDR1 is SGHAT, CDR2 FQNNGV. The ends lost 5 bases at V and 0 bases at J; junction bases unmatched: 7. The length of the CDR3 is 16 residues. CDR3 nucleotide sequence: TGTGCCAGCAGCACTCGCACTAGCGGAAGCACAGATACGCAGTATTTT. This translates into CASSTRTSGSTDTQYF. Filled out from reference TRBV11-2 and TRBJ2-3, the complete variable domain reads EAGVAQSPRYKIIEKRQSVAFWCNPISGHATLYWYQQILGQGPKLLIQFQNNGVVDDSQLPKDRFSAERLKGVDSTLKIQPAKLEDSAVYLCASSTRTSGSTDTQYFGPGTRLTVL.

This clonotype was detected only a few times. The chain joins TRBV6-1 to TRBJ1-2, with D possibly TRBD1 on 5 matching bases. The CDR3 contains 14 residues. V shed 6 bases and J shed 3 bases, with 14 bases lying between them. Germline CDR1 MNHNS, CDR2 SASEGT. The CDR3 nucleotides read TGTGCCAGCAGCCCCAGGGAAGGGGACTATGGCTACACCTTC. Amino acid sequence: CASSPREGDYGYTF.

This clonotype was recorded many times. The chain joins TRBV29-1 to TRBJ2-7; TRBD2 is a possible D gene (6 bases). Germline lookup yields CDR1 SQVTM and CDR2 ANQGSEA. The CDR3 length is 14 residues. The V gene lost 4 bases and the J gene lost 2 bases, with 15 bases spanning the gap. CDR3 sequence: CSVVVWDSAYEQYF. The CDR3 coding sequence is TGCAGCGTTGTGGTTTGGGACTCGGCCTACGAGCAGTACTTC.

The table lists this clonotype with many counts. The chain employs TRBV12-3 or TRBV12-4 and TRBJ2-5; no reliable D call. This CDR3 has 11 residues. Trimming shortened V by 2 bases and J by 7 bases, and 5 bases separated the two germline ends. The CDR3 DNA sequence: TGTGCCAGCAGTTTAACGGGGACCCAGTACTTC. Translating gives CASSLTGTQYF.